This is a list of T cell receptor beta chains from one sample in a study of OX40 agonist ivuxolimab in advanced cancers. Sequenced by immunoSEQ multiplex PCR; TCRdb stores in-frame clones only, minus some. The sample carries 70,000 to 95,000 clones, under 85% recorded once. The starting material was CD4+ or CD8+ T cells sorted from blood, obtained in a trial of the OX40 agonist ivuxolimab. The receptors were gathered from an adult with an advanced solid tumor such as melanoma, head and neck, liver or kidney cancer. The CDR3 runs from the conserved cysteine through the conserved F or W. Each record gives: clone size, D gene, V gene, J gene, CDR3 protein, CDR3 DNA. D genes are given only for firm matches. The size of a clone is reported for some rows only, either as once, few or many, or as a class for expanded clones.

.	.	TRBV10-3	TRBJ2-3	CAITSGFRDTQYF	TGTGCCATCACGTCCGGGTTTAGAGATACGCAGTATTTT
.	.	TRBV9	TRBJ2-2	CASSDRSSYTGELFF	TGTGCCAGCAGCGACAGGTCTAGTTATACCGGGGAGCTGTTTTTT
.	.	TRBV28	TRBJ2-1	CATGKRVDEQFF	TGTGCCACCGGGAAAAGGGTCGATGAGCAGTTCTTC
.	.	TRBV7-9	TRBJ1-1	CASSLSGEAFF	TGTGCCAGCAGCTTATCAGGTGAAGCTTTCTTT
.	.	TRBV19	TRBJ2-7	CATRAMGYEQYF	TGTGCCACTAGGGCGATGGGTTACGAGCAGTACTTC
.	.	TRBV6-6	TRBJ2-7	CASSGDHSYEQYF	TGTGCCAGCAGTGGGGACCACTCCTACGAGCAGTACTTC
.	TRBD1	TRBV6-6	TRBJ2-7	CASSKTGYEQYF	TGTGCCAGCAGTAAGACAGGGTACGAGCAGTACTTC
.	TRBD2	TRBV14	TRBJ2-3	CASSLLAGGSTDTQYF	TGTGCCAGCAGCCTACTAGCGGGAGGCTCCACAGATACGCAGTATTTT
.	.	TRBV28	TRBJ2-2	CASRLANTGELFF	TGTGCCAGCAGACTAGCGAACACCGGGGAGCTGTTTTTT
.	.	TRBV9	TRBJ2-2	CASSDGFQNTGELFF	TGTGCCAGCAGCGACGGATTTCAGAACACCGGGGAGCTGTTTTTT
.	.	TRBV28	TRBJ2-2	CASRHANTGELFF	TGTGCCAGTAGACACGCGAACACCGGGGAGCTGTTTTTT
few	TRBD1	TRBV7-9	TRBJ1-5	CASAATGGQPQHF	TGTGCCAGCGCGGCAACAGGGGGTCAGCCCCAGCATTTT
.	.	TRBV27	TRBJ2-1	CASSSLAGGYNEQFF	TGTGCCAGCAGTAGCCTAGCAGGAGGATACAATGAGCAGTTCTTC
.	.	TRBV4-1	TRBJ2-2	CASSQEAGAGELFF	TGCGCCAGCAGCCAAGAAGCGGGTGCCGGGGAGCTGTTTTTT
.	.	TRBV9	TRBJ2-2	CASSVGNGELFF	TGTGCCAGCAGCGTAGGAAACGGGGAGCTGTTTTTT
.	TRBD1	TRBV27	TRBJ2-1	CASYGQGGNEQFF	TGTGCCAGCTACGGACAGGGAGGCAATGAGCAGTTCTTC
.	.	TRBV6-6	TRBJ2-7	CASSYMPRRGEQYF	TGTGCCAGCAGTTACATGCCCCGGAGAGGCGAGCAGTACTTC
few	TRBD2	TRBV7-3	TRBJ2-7	CASSPTNGLAAEQYF	TGTGCCAGCAGCCCTACAAATGGACTAGCGGCCGAGCAGTACTTC
.	TRBD1	TRBV7-7	TRBJ2-1	CASSLVYRGNNEQFF	TGTGCTAGCAGCTTAGTGTACAGGGGGAACAATGAGCAGTTCTTC
.	.	TRBV2	TRBJ2-5	CATLQETQYF	TGTGCCACCCTCCAAGAGACCCAGTACTTC
.	.	TRBV13	TRBJ2-1	CASSFSSRPMEGEQFF	TGTGCCAGCAGCTTTTCTTCTCGGCCGATGGAGGGTGAGCAGTTCTTC
few	.	TRBV6-5	TRBJ2-7	CASSPHRAREQYF	TGTGCCAGCAGTCCCCACCGGGCTCGGGAGCAGTACTTC
.	.	TRBV6-1	TRBJ2-2	CASRRIRGELFF	TGTGCCAGCAGGCGAATCAGGGGGGAGCTGTTTTTT